Each of the 5 T cell receptor beta chains below was sequenced from the same sample in a study. Libraries were prepared by immunoSEQ multiplex PCR; TCRdb keeps only in-frame clonotypes and omits some of them. The sample yields tens of thousands of clones, just over 90% seen once. Sequences were obtained from PBMCs. These receptors were collected from a man between 40 and 49 years old with rheumatoid arthritis.

This chain connects TRBV19 to TRBJ2-1; TRBD2 matches 9 bases. The CDR3 extends over 14 amino acids. After removal of 5 bases from V and 5 bases from J, the junction contained 4 bases not matched to a gene. In germline, CDR1 is LNHDA, CDR2 SQIVND (reference sequence). The CDR3 loop is CASSVTSGNNEQFF. CDR3 DNA sequence: TGTGCCAGTAGTGTGACTAGCGGAAACAATGAGCAGTTCTTC.

The chain links TRBV19 to TRBJ1-3; D is possibly TRBD1 (5 bases). CDR3 length: 15 amino acids. V lost 7 bases, J lost 0 bases, and 13 bases lay in between. Germline V CDR1 and CDR2: LNHDA, SQIVND (reference sequence). The chain's CDR3 is CASTIGGGSGNTIYF. The CDR3 bases are TGTGCCAGTACCATAGGTGGGGGCTCTGGAAACACCATATATTTT. The whole variable domain, remainder taken from reference TRBV19 and TRBJ1-3, is DGGITQSPKYLFRKEGQNVTLSCEQNLNHDAMYWYRQDPGQGLRLIYYSQIVNDFQKGDIAEGYSVSREKKESFPLTVTSAQKNPTAFYLCASTIGGGSGNTIYFGEGSWLTVV.

This rearrangement joins TRBV5-1 to TRBJ2-7, with a weak D call TRBD1 (6 bases). The CDR3 runs 12 residues. The germline gives CDR1 SGHRS, CDR2 YFSETQ. V lost 10 bases to trimming and J lost 7 bases, with 18 bases between them. In DNA, the CDR3 is TGCGCCTCGAAATCAGGGGCGGAGGAGCAGTACTTC. This translates into CASKSGAEEQYF.

J is TRBJ2-1 and V is TRBV7-2, with 9 bases fitting TRBD1. Losses at the gene ends were 4 bases for V and 1 base for J; bases not matched to a gene: 8. Germline V gene lookup returns CDR1 SGHTA and CDR2 FQGNSA. This CDR3 is 17 amino acids long. The CDR3 nucleotides read TGTGCCAGCAGCTCTTTCGGGACAGGGATTTCCTACAATGAGCAGTTCTTC. This codes for CASSSFGTGISYNEQFF.

The genes are TRBV7-2 and TRBJ2-3; 10 positions match TRBD2. The CDR3 covers 18 residues. V dropped 1 base and J dropped 3; count of bases not matched to a gene: 10. CDR1 and CDR2 (germline): SGHTA, FQGNSA. The chain's CDR3 is CASSLVASGSVMTDTQYF. Written as DNA, the CDR3 is TGTGCCAGCAGCTTAGTTGCTAGCGGGAGTGTTATGACAGATACGCAGTATTTT.